A selection of T cell receptor beta chains follows, all from one sample in a study of blood T cell repertoires in COVID-19. Assay used: immunoSEQ multiplex PCR; TCRdb lists only in-frame clones, some missing. This table holds about 220,000 clones, 88% found once. Sequenced sample: PBMCs or T cells enriched from blood (not recorded which). The receptors here all came from a woman aged 25-40 years who had recovered from COVID-19. Each CDR3 is given with its conserved first and last residue. The D gene is left open where the match is weak. The listing skips clone size in some rows; elsewhere it reads once, few, many or a size class.

-	-	TRBJ1-4	TRBV4-3	TGCGCCAGCAGCCCGGACACCCGTAATGAAAAACTGTTTTTT	CASSPDTRNEKLFF
-	-	TRBJ2-2	TRBV9	TGTGCCAGCAGCGTAAGTGGGGCAAACACCGGGGAGCTGTTTTTT	CASSVSGANTGELFF
-	TRBD1	TRBJ1-6	TRBV11-2	TGTGCCAGCAGCAGACAGGGCCACAGCTCCTATAATTCACCCCTCCACTTT	CASSRQGHSSYNSPLHF
-	-	TRBJ1-6	TRBV6-5	TGTGCGATTGGGGAGAATTCACCCCTCCACTTT	CAIGENSPLHF
-	-	TRBJ2-1	TRBV7-9	TGTGCCAGCAGCAGAAGCGGGCCCTCCTACAATGAGCAGTTCTTC	CASSRSGPSYNEQFF
-	TRBD2	TRBJ2-1	TRBV7-9	TGTGCCAGCAGCTTAGGGCTAGCGGTGGAGAGGGATGAGCAGTTCTTC	CASSLGLAVERDEQFF
-	TRBD1	TRBJ2-3	TRBV9	TGTGCCAGCAGCGTAGCGGGGACAGGAGATACGCAGTATTTT	CASSVAGTGDTQYF
-	TRBD1	TRBJ1-1	TRBV15	TGTGCCACCCGGACAGGGATGCCTTCCGCGGACACTGAAGCTTTCTTT	CATRTGMPSADTEAFF
-	TRBD2	TRBJ2-7	TRBV4-3	TGCGCCAGCAGCCTTGAAGCGGGGACCTACGAGCAGTACTTC	CASSLEAGTYEQYF
once	-	TRBJ2-6	TRBV7-2	TGTGCCAGCAGCTCACCTCAGGCTCCTGGGGCCAACGTCCTGACTTTC	CASSSPQAPGANVLTF
-	-	TRBJ1-2	TRBV6-2/TRBV6-3	TGTGCCAGCGGTTCGACAGCCTTGGGTGCCTATGGCTACACCTTC	CASGSTALGAYGYTF
-	-	TRBJ2-1	TRBV5-6	TGTGCCAGCAGCTCCCTAGACAGGAGCTCCTACAATGAGCAGTTCTTC	CASSSLDRSSYNEQFF
-	TRBD1	TRBJ1-1	TRBV27	TGTGCCAGCAGCCCCATAGGGCCAGGGGGGACTGAAGCTTTCTTT	CASSPIGPGGTEAFF